The TCR beta chain under discussion was sequenced for a study of T cell responses to AZD1222 COVID-19 vaccine. Study outcomes and limitations: Repertoire sampling happened only post peak T cell response. Spike-specific TCRs gained breadth and depth after people received two AZD1222 doses. It should be noted that donors were predominantly white British and more often female, and clonal diversity was possibly underestimated.

With respect to this clone: Its matching antigen is unknown.

The CDR3 is made up of 11 amino acids. Germline CDR1 reads SGHDN; CDR2 reads FVKESK. Trimming removed 4 bases at V and 4 bases at J, with 3 bases between. The repertoire was sequenced with immunoSEQ multiplex PCR; TCRdb's copy has only in-frame clones and lacks some. This sample yields about 100,000 clones, of which 88% are seen a single time; about 1.8% belongs to the top ten. The chain uses TRBV14 and TRBJ2-3, with D unresolved. The TCR was taken from an adult in good health. The specimen was peripheral blood, collected on day 0 of AZD1222 vaccination. CDR3 in amino acids: CASSLADTQYF. Written as DNA, the CDR3 is TGTGCCAGCAGCCTAGCAGATACGCAGTATTTT.